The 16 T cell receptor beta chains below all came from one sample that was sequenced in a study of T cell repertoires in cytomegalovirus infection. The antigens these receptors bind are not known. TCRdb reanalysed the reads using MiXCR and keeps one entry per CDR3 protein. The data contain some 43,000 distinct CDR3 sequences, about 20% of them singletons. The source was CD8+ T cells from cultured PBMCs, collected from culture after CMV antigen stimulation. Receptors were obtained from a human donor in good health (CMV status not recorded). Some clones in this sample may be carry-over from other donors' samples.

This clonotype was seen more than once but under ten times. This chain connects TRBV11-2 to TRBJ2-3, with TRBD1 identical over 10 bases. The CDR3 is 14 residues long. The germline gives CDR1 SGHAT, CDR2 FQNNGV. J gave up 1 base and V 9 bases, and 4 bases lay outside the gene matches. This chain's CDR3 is CASDRGRGTDTQYF. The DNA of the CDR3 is TGTGCCAGTGACAGGGGGCGGGGCACAGATACGCAGTATTTT.

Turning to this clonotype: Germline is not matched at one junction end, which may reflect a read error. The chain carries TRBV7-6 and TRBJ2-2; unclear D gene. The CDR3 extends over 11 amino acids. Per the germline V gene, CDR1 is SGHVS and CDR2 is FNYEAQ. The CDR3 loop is CASAPPGELFF. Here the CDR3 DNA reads TGCGCAAGCGCGCCCCCCGGGGAGCTGTTTTTT.

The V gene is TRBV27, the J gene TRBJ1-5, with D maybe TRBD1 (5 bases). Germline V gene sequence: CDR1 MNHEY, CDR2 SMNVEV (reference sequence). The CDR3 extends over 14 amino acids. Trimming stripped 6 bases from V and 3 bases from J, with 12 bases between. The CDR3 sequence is CASSHRKDNQPQHF. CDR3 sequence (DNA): TGTGCCAGCAGCCACAGGAAGGACAATCAGCCCCAGCATTTT.

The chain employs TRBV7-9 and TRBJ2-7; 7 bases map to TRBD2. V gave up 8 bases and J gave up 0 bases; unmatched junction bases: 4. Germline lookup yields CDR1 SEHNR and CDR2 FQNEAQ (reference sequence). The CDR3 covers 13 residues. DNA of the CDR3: TGTGCCAGCTTGGGGGGGAGCTCCTACGAGCAGTACTTC. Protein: CASLGGSSYEQYF.

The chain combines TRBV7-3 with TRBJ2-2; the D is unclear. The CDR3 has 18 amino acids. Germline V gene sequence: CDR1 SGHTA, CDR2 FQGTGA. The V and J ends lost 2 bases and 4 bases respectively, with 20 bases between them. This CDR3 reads CASSLSLHTSGITGELFF. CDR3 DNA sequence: TGTGCCAGCAGCTTATCACTCCATACCTCCGGCATCACCGGGGAGCTGTTTTTT.

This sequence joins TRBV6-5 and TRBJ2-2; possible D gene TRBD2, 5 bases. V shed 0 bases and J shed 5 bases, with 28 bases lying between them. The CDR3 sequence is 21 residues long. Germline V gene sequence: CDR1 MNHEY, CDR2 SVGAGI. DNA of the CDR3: TGTGCCAGCAGTTACTCGACCAGCTTACTGCTCGGCGGGCCTTTGACCGGGGAGCTGTTTTTT. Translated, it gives CASSYSTSLLLGGPLTGELFF.

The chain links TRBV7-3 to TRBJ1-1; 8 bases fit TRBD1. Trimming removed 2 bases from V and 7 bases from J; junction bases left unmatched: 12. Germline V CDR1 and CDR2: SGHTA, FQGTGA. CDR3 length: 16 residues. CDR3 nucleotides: TGTGCCAGCAGCTTAGAAGGGCCGGGACAGGCGGGTGAAGCTTTCTTT. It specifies CASSLEGPGQAGEAFF.

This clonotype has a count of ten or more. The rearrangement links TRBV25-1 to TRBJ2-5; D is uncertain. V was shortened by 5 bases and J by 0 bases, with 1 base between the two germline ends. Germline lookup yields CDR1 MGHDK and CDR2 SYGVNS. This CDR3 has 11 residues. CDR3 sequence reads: CASSNQETQYF. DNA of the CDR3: TGTGCCAGCAGTAACCAAGAGACCCAGTACTTC.

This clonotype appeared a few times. In nucleotides, the CDR3 is TGTGCCAGCAGCTTTGGCTGGGGTAGCGGAGAGACCCAGTACTTC. The encoded protein is CASSFGWGSGETQYF. The chain links TRBV7-8 to TRBJ2-5, with D tentatively TRBD2 (6 bases). This CDR3 spans 15 amino acids. V lost 3 bases to trimming and J lost 4 bases, with 15 bases between them. Per germline, CDR1 SGHVS and CDR2 FQNEAQ.

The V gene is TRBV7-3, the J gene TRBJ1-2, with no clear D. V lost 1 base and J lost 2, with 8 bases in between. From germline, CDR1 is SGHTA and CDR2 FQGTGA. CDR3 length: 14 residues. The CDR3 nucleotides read TGTGCCAGCAGCTTAAATCCGTTAAACTATGGCTACACCTTC. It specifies CASSLNPLNYGYTF.

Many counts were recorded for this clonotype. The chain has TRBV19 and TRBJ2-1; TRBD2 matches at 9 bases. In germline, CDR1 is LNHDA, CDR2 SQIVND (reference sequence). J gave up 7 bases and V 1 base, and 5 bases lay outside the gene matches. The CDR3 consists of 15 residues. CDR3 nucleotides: TGTGCCAGTAGTATAGGTCCAGCGGGGGGAAATGAGCAGTTCTTC. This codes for CASSIGPAGGNEQFF.

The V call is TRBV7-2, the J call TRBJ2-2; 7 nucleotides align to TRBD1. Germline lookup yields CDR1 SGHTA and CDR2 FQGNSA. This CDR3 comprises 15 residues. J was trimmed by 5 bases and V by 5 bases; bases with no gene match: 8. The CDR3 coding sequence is TGTGCCAGCAGCGTTCGACAGGGTGGGACCGGGGAGCTGTTTTTT. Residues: CASSVRQGGTGELFF.

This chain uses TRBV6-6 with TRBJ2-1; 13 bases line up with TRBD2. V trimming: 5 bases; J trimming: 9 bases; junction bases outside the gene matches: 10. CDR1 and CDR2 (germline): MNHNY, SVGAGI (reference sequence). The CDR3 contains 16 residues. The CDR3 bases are TGTGCCAGCAGTCAATCGCGACTAGCGGGAGGTGGTGAGCAGTTCTTC. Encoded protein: CASSQSRLAGGGEQFF.

This CDR3 is CASSSRTSGGERETQYF. DNA for the CDR3: TGTGCCAGCAGTTCCCGGACTAGCGGGGGGGAGCGAGAGACCCAGTACTTC. The chain is built from TRBV12-3 or TRBV12-4 and TRBJ2-5, with TRBD2 matching 15 bases. J gave up 4 bases and V 4 bases, and 7 bases lay outside the gene matches. The CDR3 contains 17 residues.

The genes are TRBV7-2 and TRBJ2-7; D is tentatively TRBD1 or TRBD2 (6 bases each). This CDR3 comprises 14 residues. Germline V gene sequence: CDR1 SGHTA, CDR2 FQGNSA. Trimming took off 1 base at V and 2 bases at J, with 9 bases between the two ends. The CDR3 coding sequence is TGTGCCAGCAGCTTAGTAGGGGGGACCTACGAGCAGTACTTC. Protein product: CASSLVGGTYEQYF.

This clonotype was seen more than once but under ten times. The CDR3 here is CASSLLSSYNEQFF. Here the CDR3 DNA reads TGTGCCAGCAGCTTGCTGAGCTCCTACAATGAGCAGTTCTTC. The V call is TRBV7-2, the J call TRBJ2-1; D gene uncertain. This CDR3 is 14 amino acids long. CDR1 is SGHTA, CDR2 FQGNSA, per germline. V was trimmed by 3 bases and J by 0 bases, leaving 6 bases between them.